One sample yielded the 17 T cell receptor beta chains listed below, sequenced in a study of CD8+CD57+ T cells in acquired aplastic anemia. Selection for sequencing was limited to patients who had shown CD8+CD57+ cell expansion by flow cytometry. Genomic DNA templated the TCR beta VDJ and CDR3 profiling. TCRdb ran MiXCR on the reads and lists one entry per CDR3 protein. The data hold 150,000 to 200,000 distinct CDR3 sequences, with roughly 48% observed a single time. The specimen was sorted CD4+, CD8+, or CD8+CD57+ T cells (not recorded which) from PBMCs. These receptors were obtained from a human donor with aplastic anemia.

The sample holds many counts of this clonotype. This chain joins TRBV4-1 and TRBJ1-4; D is possibly TRBD1 (5 bases). The CDR3 is 15 amino acids. CDR1 and CDR2 (germline): MGHRA, YSYEKL. V was trimmed by 6 bases and J by 7 bases, leaving 18 bases between them. The CDR3 coding sequence is TGCGCCAGCAGGCTTGGGACGCTGATCGCTGAAAAACTGTTTTTT. This gives the protein CASRLGTLIAEKLFF.

As concerns this clonotype: A much larger clonotype is one base distant, so this may be a read error. This chain joins TRBV10-3 and TRBJ2-6; the D gene is possibly TRBD1 (6 bases). V was cut by 5 bases and J by 0 bases, with 14 bases left in between. The CDR3 spans 17 residues. The germline gives CDR1 ENHRY, CDR2 SYGVKD. Here the CDR3 reads CAISLGTHSSGANVLTF. The CDR3 bases are TGTGCCATCAGTTTAGGGACACATTCCTCTGGGGCCAACGTCCTGACTTTC.

In the case of this clonotype: A read error is possible here, since a much larger clone lies one base away. This chain joins TRBV5-1 and TRBJ1-5; D unclear. The CDR3 is 16 amino acids. Per the germline V gene, CDR1 is SGHRS and CDR2 is YFSETQ. With 4 bases removed from V and 11 bases from J, the gap between germline ends came to 25 bases. CDR3 region: CASSLEPLGSNRSQHF. The CDR3 nucleotides read TGCGCCAGCAGCCTGGAACCGTTGGGGAGCAATCGGTCCCAGCATTTT. Together with reference TRBV5-1 and TRBJ1-5, the CDR3 gives the full variable domain: KAGVTQTPRYLIKTRGQQVTLSCSPISGHRSVSWYQQTPGQGLQFLFEYFSETQRNKGNFPGRFSGRQFSNSRSEMNVSTLELGDSALYLCASSLEPLGSNRSQHFGDGTRLSIL.

The rearrangement links TRBV11-1 to TRBJ1-3; tentative D call: TRBD1 (5 bases). The CDR3 totals 17 residues. The ends were cut back, 2 bases at V and 0 bases at J, with 14 bases in the middle. Per the germline V gene, CDR1 is SGHAT and CDR2 is FQDESV (reference sequence). The CDR3 sequence: CASSLRVSRASGNTIYF. CDR3 in DNA: TGTGCCAGCAGCTTACGAGTGTCCAGGGCCTCTGGAAACACCATATATTTT.

The chain carries TRBV2 and TRBJ2-1; no definite D call. The V and J ends lost 6 bases and 8 bases respectively, with 14 bases between them. Germline V gene sequence: CDR1 SNHLY, CDR2 FYNNEI. This CDR3 comprises 13 residues. CDR3 region: CASRADRGDEQFF. CDR3 sequence (DNA): TGTGCCAGCAGGGCGGACCGTGGGGATGAGCAGTTCTTC. The full variable domain, with the rest looked up from reference TRBV2 and TRBJ2-1, is EPEVTQTPSHQVTQMGQEVILRCVPISNHLYFYWYRQILGQKVEFLVSFYNNEISEKSEIFDDQFSVERPDGSNFTLKIRSTKLEDSAMYFCASRADRGDEQFFGPGTRLTVL.

This clonotype was seen a handful of times. J is TRBJ2-3 and V is TRBV6-6, with 7 nucleotides matching TRBD1. V lost 2 bases to trimming and J lost 0 bases; unmatched junction nucleotides: 2. Germline CDR1 is MNHNY and CDR2 is SVGAGI (reference sequence). The CDR3 consists of 15 residues. CDR3 region: CASSYRGRSTDTQYF. CDR3 nucleotide sequence: TGTGCCAGCAGTTACAGGGGGCGAAGCACAGATACGCAGTATTTT.

This chain uses TRBV4-2 with TRBJ2-1, with TRBD2 identical over 10 bases. CDR1 LGHNA and CDR2 YNFKEQ come from the germline V gene. The CDR3 is 18 amino acids. Trimming at V came to 4 bases and at J to 7 bases, leaving 16 bases not matched to a gene. The CDR3 nucleotides read TGTGCCAGCAGCCGACCCCAACCGAGCGGGGGGGAAGGGAATGAGCAGTTCTTC. Translating gives CASSRPQPSGGEGNEQFF.

This rearrangement joins TRBV9 to TRBJ1-1; D unresolved. Trimming left V 1 base short and J 4 bases short, with 8 bases between. The CDR3 is 13 amino acids. Germline loops: CDR1 SGDLS, CDR2 YYNGEE. The CDR3 bases are TGTGCCAGCAGCGTATTGGAGGGCACTGAAGCTTTCTTT. Protein product: CASSVLEGTEAFF.

This clonotype was detected many times. J is TRBJ2-5 and V is TRBV3-1, with D perhaps TRBD1 or TRBD2 (5 bases each). The CDR3 totals 16 residues. V lost 1 base to trimming and J lost 1 base, with 13 bases between them. Germline assignment: CDR1 LGHDT and CDR2 YNNKEL (reference sequence). DNA of the CDR3: TGTGCCAGCAGCCAAGTTCCGGGGCCGCTCCAAGAGACCCAGTACTTC. It encodes CASSQVPGPLQETQYF.

This clonotype was found many times. The chain joins TRBV19 to TRBJ1-1; 9 nucleotides align to TRBD1. The ends lost 3 bases at V and 3 bases at J; junction bases unmatched: 8. The CDR3 is 16 amino acids. The germline CDR1 and CDR2 sequences are LNHDA and SQIVND (reference sequence). CDR3 sequence: CASSITGTGSDTEAFF. The CDR3 nucleotides are TGTGCCAGTAGTATCACCGGGACAGGGAGCGACACTGAAGCTTTCTTT.

The V call is TRBV2, the J call TRBJ1-1, with D tentatively TRBD1 (5 bases). V lost 1 base and J 5 bases, leaving 11 bases between the germline ends. The CDR3 spans 14 residues. Germline loops: CDR1 SNHLY, CDR2 FYNNEI. CDR3 residues: CASSEVGRATEAFF. The CDR3 region has the DNA TGTGCCAGCAGTGAAGTCGGCAGGGCGACTGAAGCTTTCTTT.

The chain combines TRBV20-1 with TRBJ1-2, with D maybe TRBD1 (5 bases). The CDR3 has 13 amino acids. Per the germline V gene, CDR1 is DFQATT and CDR2 is SNEGSKA (reference sequence). Trimming stripped 1 base from V and 8 bases from J, with 14 bases between. The DNA of the CDR3 is TGCAGTGCTAGAGCCAACTCCGGGGGAGGCTACACCTTC. Translating it yields CSARANSGGGYTF.

CDR3 region: CASSGLNRDQETQYF. CDR3 nucleotide sequence: TGTGCCAGCAGTGGACTGAATAGGGACCAAGAGACCCAGTACTTC. The V call is TRBV2, the J call TRBJ2-5; D not resolved. This CDR3 region has 15 residues. V shed 4 bases and J shed 0 bases, with 12 bases lying between them. Germline assignment: CDR1 SNHLY and CDR2 FYNNEI.

The sample holds many counts of this clonotype. The J gene is TRBJ2-1, the V gene TRBV10-3; D unclear. Germline V gene lookup returns CDR1 ENHRY and CDR2 SYGVKD. CDR3 length: 15 residues. The ends were cut back, 3 bases at V and 4 bases at J, with 13 bases in the middle. The CDR3 region has the DNA TGTGCCATCAGTGATGGGGTTGGAAAGTACAATGAGCAGTTCTTC. Its translation is CAISDGVGKYNEQFF.

Comment on this clonotype: A much larger clone differs from this one at a single base, so this may be a read error. This sequence joins TRBV5-4 and TRBJ2-7; D possibly corresponds to TRBD2 (5 bases). CDR1 and CDR2 from the germline V gene are SGHNT and YYREEE (reference sequence). V lost 2 bases and J 8 bases, leaving 14 bases between the germline ends. The length of the CDR3 is 13 residues. Written as DNA, the CDR3 is TGTGCCAGCAGCTTTTTCGGGCGGGTCCAGCAGTACTTC. This encodes CASSFFGRVQQYF. Full variable domain (outside the CDR3, taken from reference TRBV5-4 and TRBJ2-7): ETGVTQSPTHLIKTRGQQVTLRCSSQSGHNTVSWYQQALGQGPQFIFQYYREEENGRGNFPPRFSGLQFPNYSSELNVNALELDDSALYLCASSFFGRVQQYFGPGTRLTVT.

The rearrangement uses TRBV5-1 and TRBJ2-7; perhaps TRBD2 as D (7 bases). Germline V lookup: CDR1 SGHRS, CDR2 YFSETQ. CDR3 size: 15 residues. Trimming took 2 bases from V and 6 from J, leaving 18 bases between them. The CDR3 DNA follows: TGCGCCAGCAGCTTTAGGGCGGGGGCCTTCGGCGAGCAGTACTTC. Translating it yields CASSFRAGAFGEQYF. The full variable domain, in which reference TRBV5-1 and TRBJ2-7 provide the parts outside the CDR3, is KAGVTQTPRYLIKTRGQQVTLSCSPISGHRSVSWYQQTPGQGLQFLFEYFSETQRNKGNFPGRFSGRQFSNSRSEMNVSTLELGDSALYLCASSFRAGAFGEQYFGPGTRLTVT.

This clonotype was seen at least ten times. The J gene is TRBJ2-7, the V gene TRBV5-5; tentatively, D is TRBD1 or TRBD2 (5 bases each). CDR1 and CDR2 (germline): SGHKS, YYEKEE (reference sequence). The CDR3 sequence is 16 residues long. The V and J ends lost 1 base and 4 bases respectively, with 18 bases between them. The CDR3 sequence: CASSLLSGTGPYEQYF. The CDR3 region has the DNA TGTGCCAGCAGCTTGCTATCGGGAACGGGGCCGTACGAGCAGTACTTC.